What follows are 25 T cell receptor beta chains derived from one specimen sequenced in a study of blood T cell repertoires in COVID-19. Profiled with immunoSEQ multiplex PCR; TCRdb holds only in-frame clones, not every one. The sample contains tens of thousands of clones, roughly 83% of which appear only once. The sequenced sample was peripheral blood. The receptors come from an elderly woman with active or convalescent COVID-19.

The genes are TRBV5-1 and TRBJ1-1, with D possibly being TRBD1 (5 bases). The CDR3 is 15 amino acids. CDR1 SGHRS and CDR2 YFSETQ come from the germline V gene. Trimming stripped 0 bases from V and 4 bases from J, with 13 bases between. The CDR3 here is CASSLERGGFTEAFF. The CDR3 region has the DNA TGCGCCAGCAGCTTGGAAAGGGGTGGGTTCACTGAAGCTTTCTTT.

The V call is TRBV7-2, the J call TRBJ2-5; 15 bases match TRBD2. The CDR3 consists of 17 residues. Looked up from germline, CDR1 is SGHTA and CDR2 is FQGNSA. V dropped 1 base and J dropped 7; count of bases not matched to a gene: 7. The CDR3 loop is CASSLGGLAGGLGTQYF. The CDR3 region has the DNA TGTGCCAGCAGCTTAGGGGGACTAGCGGGGGGCCTCGGGACCCAGTACTTC.

The chain combines TRBV9 with TRBJ2-3; tentative D call: TRBD2 (6 bases). CDR1 is SGDLS, CDR2 YYNGEE, per germline. Trimming left V 0 bases short and J 0 bases short, with 11 bases between. CDR3 length: 16 amino acids. This chain's CDR3 is CASSVGASDSTDTQYF. The CDR3 nucleotides read TGTGCCAGCAGCGTAGGGGCTAGCGATAGCACAGATACGCAGTATTTT.

The rearrangement links TRBV19 to TRBJ2-3; D remains unclear. V shed 9 bases and J shed 2 bases, with 3 bases lying between them. The CDR3 has 10 amino acids. Germline CDR1 LNHDA, CDR2 SQIVND (reference sequence). CDR3 sequence reads: CARLTDTQYF. The CDR3, as DNA: TGTGCCAGACTCACAGATACGCAGTATTTT. The complete variable domain, with remaining parts taken from reference TRBV19 and TRBJ2-3, reads DGGITQSPKYLFRKEGQNVTLSCEQNLNHDAMYWYRQDPGQGLRLIYYSQIVNDFQKGDIAEGYSVSREKKESFPLTVTSAQKNPTAFYLCARLTDTQYFGPGTRLTVL.

V and J are TRBV7-3 and TRBJ1-1; D is unresolved. The germline CDR1 and CDR2 sequences are SGHTA and FQGTGA. The CDR3 totals 13 residues. Trimming stripped 1 base from V and 8 bases from J, with 11 bases between. The CDR3 DNA reads TGTGCCAGCAGCTTAAGCCGTGGAGAGGAAGCTTTCTTT. Translation gives CASSLSRGEEAFF.

The gene calls are TRBV24-1 and TRBJ2-3; 7 nucleotides align to TRBD1. The ends lost 2 bases at V and 4 bases at J; junction bases unmatched: 5. This CDR3 is built from 15 residues. From germline, CDR1 is KGHDR and CDR2 SFDVKD. Here the CDR3 reads CATSDWNRGPDTQYF. In nucleotides, the CDR3 is TGTGCCACCAGTGATTGGAACAGGGGTCCAGATACGCAGTATTTT.

The genes are TRBV28 and TRBJ1-2, with D perhaps TRBD1 (6 bases). This CDR3 is 17 amino acids long. The V and J ends lost 2 bases and 4 bases respectively, with 20 bases between them. Germline CDR1 reads MDHEN; CDR2 reads SYDVKM. CDR3 nucleotides: TGTGCCAGCAGTTTAACCCTCGGGACAACGGGAGGCTATGGCTACACCTTC. It codes for CASSLTLGTTGGYGYTF.

V is TRBV2 and J is TRBJ1-1; possible D gene TRBD1, 6 bases. The CDR3 runs 14 residues. The V end was cut by 5 bases, the J end by 4 bases, with 14 bases between. Germline V CDR1 and CDR2: SNHLY, FYNNEI. CDR3 DNA sequence: TGTGCCAGCAGTTTCCAAGGACAGCTCACTGAAGCTTTCTTT. As protein: CASSFQGQLTEAFF.

The V call is TRBV2, the J call TRBJ1-6; TRBD1 matches at 12 bases. The ends lost 6 bases at V and 1 base at J; junction bases unmatched: 7. This CDR3 has 18 residues. CDR1 is SNHLY, CDR2 FYNNEI, per germline. The CDR3, as DNA: TGTGCCAGCAGGAAGGGACAGGGGGCTGGATCCTATAATTCACCCCTCCACTTT. As protein: CASRKGQGAGSYNSPLHF. The full variable domain, completed using reference TRBV2 and TRBJ1-6, is EPEVTQTPSHQVTQMGQEVILRCVPISNHLYFYWYRQILGQKVEFLVSFYNNEISEKSEIFDDQFSVERPDGSNFTLKIRSTKLEDSAMYFCASRKGQGAGSYNSPLHFGNGTRLTVT.

The chain employs TRBV4-3 and TRBJ2-2, with D possibly being TRBD1 (5 bases). The CDR3 spans 16 residues. Germline CDR1 reads LGHNA; CDR2 reads YSLEER. V gave up 1 base and J gave up 7 bases, with 16 bases separating them. This CDR3 is CASSQVNRLNGGELFF. The CDR3 DNA reads TGCGCCAGCAGCCAAGTAAACAGGTTAAATGGCGGGGAGCTGTTTTTT.

J is TRBJ2-5 and V is TRBV9; 8 positions agree with TRBD2. Germline trimming cut 0 bases from V and 4 bases from J; bases unmatched to any gene: 8. CDR3 size: 16 residues. Germline CDR1 SGDLS, CDR2 YYNGEE. CDR3 sequence reads: CASSVAGGLGGETQYF. Written as DNA, the CDR3 is TGTGCCAGCAGCGTAGCGGGGGGACTAGGGGGAGAGACCCAGTACTTC. Full variable domain (rest looked up from reference TRBV9 and TRBJ2-5): DSGVTQTPKHLITATGQRVTLRCSPRSGDLSVYWYQQSLDQGLQFLIQYYNGEERAKGNILERFSAQQFPDLHSELNLSSLELGDSALYFCASSVAGGLGGETQYFGPGTRLLVL.

J is TRBJ1-2 and V is TRBV9; 8 bases align to TRBD1. Trimming took 5 bases from V and 8 from J; bases not matched to a gene: 11. This CDR3 contains 14 residues. Per the germline V gene, CDR1 is SGDLS and CDR2 is YYNGEE. The CDR3 coding sequence is TGTGCCAGCAGTCCTACAGGGGGAGGTTGGGGCTACACCTTC. It translates to CASSPTGGGWGYTF.

The chain joins TRBV24-1 to TRBJ2-2, with D possibly matching TRBD1 (5 bases). Trimming left V 5 bases short and J 6 bases short, with 9 bases between. Germline V gene lookup returns CDR1 KGHDR and CDR2 SFDVKD. The CDR3 consists of 13 residues. The CDR3 sequence is CATSVRGAGELFF. CDR3 DNA sequence: TGTGCCACCAGTGTTAGGGGTGCCGGGGAGCTGTTTTTT.

V gene TRBV9 combines with J gene TRBJ2-2, with TRBD2 identical over 7 bases. The CDR3 spans 15 residues. Trimming at V came to 1 base and at J to 3 bases, leaving 3 bases not matched to a gene. CDR1 is SGDLS, CDR2 YYNGEE, per germline. The CDR3 nucleotides read TGTGCCAGCAGCGTACAGGGAGGGGACACCGGGGAGCTGTTTTTT. Amino acid sequence: CASSVQGGDTGELFF.

This chain links TRBV5-1 with TRBJ2-5; maybe TRBD1 (6 bases). Trimming left V 2 bases short and J 1 base short, with 9 bases between. Germline values: CDR1 SGHRS, CDR2 YFSETQ. The CDR3 is 14 residues long. The CDR3 loop reads CASSLGGFQETQYF. Here the CDR3 DNA reads TGCGCCAGCAGCTTAGGGGGATTCCAAGAGACCCAGTACTTC. The variable domain in full, completed from reference TRBV5-1 and TRBJ2-5, reads KAGVTQTPRYLIKTRGQQVTLSCSPISGHRSVSWYQQTPGQGLQFLFEYFSETQRNKGNFPGRFSGRQFSNSRSEMNVSTLELGDSALYLCASSLGGFQETQYFGPGTRLLVL.

The chain combines TRBV27 with TRBJ1-2; a possible D gene is TRBD1 (5 bases). The CDR3 runs 16 residues. V lost 7 bases, J lost 1 base, and 19 bases lay in between. The germline gives CDR1 MNHEY, CDR2 SMNVEV (reference sequence). The CDR3 reads CASTPFGAGFNYGYTF. The CDR3 region has the DNA TGTGCCAGCACCCCGTTTGGGGCAGGCTTTAACTATGGCTACACCTTC.

The CDR3: CASSDNALENSPLHF. The CDR3 bases are TGTGCCAGCAGTGATAACGCGCTAGAGAATTCACCCCTCCACTTT. The V call is TRBV2, the J call TRBJ1-6; D is ambiguous. V lost 3 bases and J lost 7, with 13 bases in between. The CDR3 is 15 residues long. Looked up from germline, CDR1 is SNHLY and CDR2 is FYNNEI. The full variable domain, completed using reference TRBV2 and TRBJ1-6, is EPEVTQTPSHQVTQMGQEVILRCVPISNHLYFYWYRQILGQKVEFLVSFYNNEISEKSEIFDDQFSVERPDGSNFTLKIRSTKLEDSAMYFCASSDNALENSPLHFGNGTRLTVT.

The V and J genes are TRBV6-1 and TRBJ2-1; perhaps TRBD1 as D (6 bases). Trimming left V 0 bases short and J 4 bases short, with 10 bases between. The CDR3 runs 15 residues. Germline V gene lookup returns CDR1 MNHNS and CDR2 SASEGT. CDR3 amino acids: CASSEAEDRYNEQFF. The CDR3 coding sequence is TGTGCCAGCAGTGAAGCGGAGGACAGATACAATGAGCAGTTCTTC.

The chain has TRBV28 and TRBJ2-7, with 8 bases identical to TRBD2. CDR1 is MDHEN and CDR2 is SYDVKM in the germline V gene. The V gene end was trimmed by 7 bases and the J gene end by 5 bases; junction bases not matched to a gene: 10. The CDR3 length is 14 residues. CDR3 sequence reads: CASTPTGLGDEQYF. In nucleotides, the CDR3 is TGTGCCAGCACCCCCACGGGACTAGGGGACGAGCAGTACTTC.

V is TRBV6-6 and J is TRBJ1-1, with 9 positions matching TRBD1. Trimming cost V 2 bases and J 4 bases; bases outside gene matches: 5. The CDR3 runs to 15 residues. Germline CDR1 MNHNY, CDR2 SVGAGI (reference sequence). The CDR3 here is CASSYADRGVTEAFF. The CDR3 DNA sequence: TGTGCCAGCAGTTACGCTGACAGGGGGGTCACTGAAGCTTTCTTT.

J is TRBJ2-3 and V is TRBV6-5; 9 bases line up with TRBD2. From germline, CDR1 is MNHEY and CDR2 SVGAGI. This CDR3 has 16 amino acids. J gave up 1 base and V 2 bases, and 4 bases lay outside the gene matches. CDR3 protein: CASSYRLAERTDTQYF. DNA for the CDR3: TGTGCCAGCAGTTACCGACTAGCGGAACGCACAGATACGCAGTATTTT.

This rearrangement joins TRBV9 to TRBJ1-4; 10 nucleotides line up with TRBD1. The CDR3 totals 16 residues. Trimming cost V 4 bases and J 8 bases; bases outside gene matches: 11. Germline V CDR1 and CDR2: SGDLS, YYNGEE. This CDR3 reads CASSPSPDRGQEKLFF. The DNA of the CDR3 is TGTGCCAGCAGCCCCTCCCCAGACAGGGGGCAAGAAAAACTGTTTTTT. The variable domain in full, with the rest retrieved from reference TRBV9 and TRBJ1-4, is DSGVTQTPKHLITATGQRVTLRCSPRSGDLSVYWYQQSLDQGLQFLIQYYNGEERAKGNILERFSAQQFPDLHSELNLSSLELGDSALYFCASSPSPDRGQEKLFFGSGTQLSVL.

V and J are TRBV6-5 and TRBJ1-6, with 7 positions matching TRBD1. The CDR3 extends over 14 amino acids. The V gene's germline CDR1 is MNHEY and CDR2 SVGAGI. The V segment lost 7 bases and the J segment 8 bases; nucleotides outside the gene matches: 8. Here the CDR3 reads CASTRGQSDSPLHF. The CDR3 bases are TGTGCCAGCACCAGGGGACAGTCGGATTCACCCCTCCACTTT.

The chain is built from TRBV7-7 and TRBJ1-3; D gene unclear. This CDR3 is built from 16 residues. Germline V gives CDR1 SSHAT, CDR2 FNYEAQ (reference sequence). Trimming left V 5 bases short and J 0 bases short, with 14 bases between. The CDR3 DNA is TGTGCCAGCAGCCCCGGGGAGTTCCTCTCTGGAAACACCATATATTTT. This translates into CASSPGEFLSGNTIYF.

The gene calls are TRBV4-1 and TRBJ1-4, with D possibly TRBD1 on 6 matching bases. Germline lookup yields CDR1 MGHRA and CDR2 YSYEKL. The CDR3 is made up of 17 amino acids. V was cut by 4 bases and J by 5 bases, with 20 bases left in between. The CDR3 coding sequence is TGCGCCAGCAGCCGAACGCCCCGGGGGGCCGGGAATGAAAAACTGTTTTTT. Its translation is CASSRTPRGAGNEKLFF.